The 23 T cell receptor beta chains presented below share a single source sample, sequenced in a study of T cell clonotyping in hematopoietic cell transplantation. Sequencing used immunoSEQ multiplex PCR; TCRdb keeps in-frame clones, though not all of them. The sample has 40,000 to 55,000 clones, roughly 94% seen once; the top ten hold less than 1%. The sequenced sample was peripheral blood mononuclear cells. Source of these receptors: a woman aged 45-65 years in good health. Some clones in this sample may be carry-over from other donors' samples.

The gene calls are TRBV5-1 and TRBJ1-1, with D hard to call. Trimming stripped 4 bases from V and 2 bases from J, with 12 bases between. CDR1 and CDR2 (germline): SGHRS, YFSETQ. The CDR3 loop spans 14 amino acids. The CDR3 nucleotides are TGCGCCAGCAGCCAAATTACAGAAAACACTGAAGCTTTCTTT. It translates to CASSQITENTEAFF.

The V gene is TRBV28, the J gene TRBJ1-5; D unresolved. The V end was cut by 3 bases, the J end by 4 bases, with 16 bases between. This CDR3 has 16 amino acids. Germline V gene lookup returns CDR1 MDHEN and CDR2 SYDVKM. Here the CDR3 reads CASSFFRSVGNQPQHF. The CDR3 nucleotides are TGTGCCAGCAGTTTTTTTAGGTCGGTCGGTAATCAGCCCCAGCATTTT.

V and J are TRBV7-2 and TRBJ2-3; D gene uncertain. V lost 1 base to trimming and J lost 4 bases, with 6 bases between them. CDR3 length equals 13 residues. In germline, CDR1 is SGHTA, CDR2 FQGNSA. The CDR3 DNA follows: TGTGCCAGCAGCTTAGAAATGGCAGATACGCAGTATTTT. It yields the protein CASSLEMADTQYF.

The CDR3 sequence is CASCLRDKTGNTIYF. The CDR3, as DNA: TGTGCCAGCTGTTTGCGGGACAAAACTGGAAACACCATATATTTT. This rearrangement joins TRBV6-1 to TRBJ1-3; TRBD1 might be the D (6 bases). Germline V lookup: CDR1 MNHNS, CDR2 SASEGT. Deletions cut 8 bases from V and 2 bases from J, with 16 bases between. CDR3 size: 15 residues.

The CDR3 region has the DNA TGCGCCAGCAGCTTGACGGGACAGGGTCATTTTGGGGCCAACGTCCTGACTTTC. Translation gives CASSLTGQGHFGANVLTF. V is TRBV5-1 and J is TRBJ2-6, with 9 positions matching TRBD1. The V gene end was trimmed by 1 base and the J gene end by 3 bases; junction bases not matched to a gene: 8. Germline loops: CDR1 SGHRS, CDR2 YFSETQ. The CDR3 runs 18 residues.

The CDR3 here is CASSSTQGPETQYF. The CDR3 coding sequence is TGTGCCAGCAGCTCCACACAGGGGCCGGAGACCCAGTACTTC. The V gene is TRBV9, the J gene TRBJ2-5, with 7 bases that match TRBD1. CDR1 is SGDLS, CDR2 YYNGEE, per germline. V lost 4 bases, J lost 5 bases, and 8 bases stayed unmatched. This CDR3 has 14 residues.

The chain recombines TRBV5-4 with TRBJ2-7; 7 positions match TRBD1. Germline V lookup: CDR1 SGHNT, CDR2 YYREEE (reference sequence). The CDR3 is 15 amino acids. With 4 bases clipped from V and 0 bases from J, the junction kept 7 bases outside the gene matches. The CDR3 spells CASSRDRESSYEQYF. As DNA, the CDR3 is TGTGCCAGCAGCAGAGACAGGGAGAGCTCCTACGAGCAGTACTTC.

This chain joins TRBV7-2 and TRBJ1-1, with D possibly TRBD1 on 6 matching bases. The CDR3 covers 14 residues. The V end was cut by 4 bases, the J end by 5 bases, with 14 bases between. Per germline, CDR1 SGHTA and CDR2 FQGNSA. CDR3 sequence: CASSYLRTGTEAFF. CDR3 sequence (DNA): TGTGCCAGCAGCTACCTGCGTACAGGGACTGAAGCTTTCTTT.

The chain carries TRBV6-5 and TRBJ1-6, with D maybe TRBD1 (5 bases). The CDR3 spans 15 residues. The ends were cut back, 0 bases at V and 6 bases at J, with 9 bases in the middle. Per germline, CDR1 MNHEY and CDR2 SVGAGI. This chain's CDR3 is CASSYSWQGNSPLHF. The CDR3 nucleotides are TGTGCCAGCAGTTACTCGTGGCAGGGTAATTCACCCCTCCACTTT.

The CDR3 DNA sequence: TGTGCCAGCAGCTTAGAGGGACATTACGAGCAGTACTTC. Residues: CASSLEGHYEQYF. The V call is TRBV11-3, the J call TRBJ2-7, with a weak D call TRBD1 (6 bases). Trimming removed 0 bases at V and 4 bases at J, with 7 bases between. The CDR3 has 13 residues. Germline V gives CDR1 SGHNT, CDR2 YENEEA.

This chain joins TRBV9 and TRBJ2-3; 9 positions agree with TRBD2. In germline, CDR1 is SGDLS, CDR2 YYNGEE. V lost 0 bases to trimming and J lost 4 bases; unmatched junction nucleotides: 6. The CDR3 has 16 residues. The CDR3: CASSVEPAGGSDTQYF. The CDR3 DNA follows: TGTGCCAGCAGCGTAGAGCCAGCGGGGGGATCAGATACGCAGTATTTT.

The CDR3 protein is CASSLVYYGYTF. Here the CDR3 DNA reads TGTGCCAGCAGCTTAGTTTACTATGGCTACACCTTC. The chain carries TRBV7-9 and TRBJ1-2, with no clear D. Germline CDR1 SEHNR, CDR2 FQNEAQ (reference sequence). The CDR3 sequence is 12 residues long. V was clipped by 1 base and J by 3 bases, with 3 bases between them.

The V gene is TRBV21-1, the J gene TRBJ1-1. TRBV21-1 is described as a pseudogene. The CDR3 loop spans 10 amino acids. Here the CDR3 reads CARGVVGTFF. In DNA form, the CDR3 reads TGTGCCAGGGGGGTGGTGGGAACTTTCTTT.

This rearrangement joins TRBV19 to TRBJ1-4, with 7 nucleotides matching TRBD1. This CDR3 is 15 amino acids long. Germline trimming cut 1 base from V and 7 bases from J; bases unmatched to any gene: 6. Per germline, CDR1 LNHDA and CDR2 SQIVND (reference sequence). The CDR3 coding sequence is TGTGCCAGTAGTATAGGACAGGGATTAAGTGAAAAACTGTTTTTT. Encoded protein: CASSIGQGLSEKLFF.

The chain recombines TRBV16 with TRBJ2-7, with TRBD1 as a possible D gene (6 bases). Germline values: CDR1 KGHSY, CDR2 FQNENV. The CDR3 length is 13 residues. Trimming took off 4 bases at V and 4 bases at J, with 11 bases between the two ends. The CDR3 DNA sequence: TGTGCCAGCAGCCGCCAGGGGTCGTACGAGCAGTACTTC. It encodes CASSRQGSYEQYF.

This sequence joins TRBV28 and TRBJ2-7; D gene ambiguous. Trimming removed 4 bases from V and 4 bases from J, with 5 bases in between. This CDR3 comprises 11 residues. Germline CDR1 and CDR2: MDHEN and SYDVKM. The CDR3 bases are TGTGCCAGCAGTTCTTCTTACGAGCAGTACTTC. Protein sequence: CASSSSYEQYF.

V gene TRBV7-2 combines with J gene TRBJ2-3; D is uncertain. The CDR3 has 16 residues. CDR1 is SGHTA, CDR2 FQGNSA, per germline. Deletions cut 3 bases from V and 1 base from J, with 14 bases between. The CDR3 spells CASSFIVGGRTDTQYF. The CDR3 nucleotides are TGTGCCAGCAGCTTTATAGTCGGCGGCCGCACAGATACGCAGTATTTT.

The CDR3 coding sequence is TGTGCCAGCAGCGGAAGTTTGAACACTGAAGCTTTCTTT. The encoded protein is CASSGSLNTEAFF. The V call is TRBV5-6, the J call TRBJ1-1, with no clear D. The ends were cut back, 4 bases at V and 0 bases at J, with 7 bases in the middle. CDR3 length equals 13 residues. Germline values: CDR1 SGHDT, CDR2 YYEEEE.

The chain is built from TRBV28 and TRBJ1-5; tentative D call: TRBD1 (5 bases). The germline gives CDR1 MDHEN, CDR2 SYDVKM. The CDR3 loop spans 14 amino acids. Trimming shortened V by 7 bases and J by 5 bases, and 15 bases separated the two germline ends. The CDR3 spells CASTGMGLDQPQHF. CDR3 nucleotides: TGTGCCAGCACCGGAATGGGACTGGATCAGCCCCAGCATTTT.

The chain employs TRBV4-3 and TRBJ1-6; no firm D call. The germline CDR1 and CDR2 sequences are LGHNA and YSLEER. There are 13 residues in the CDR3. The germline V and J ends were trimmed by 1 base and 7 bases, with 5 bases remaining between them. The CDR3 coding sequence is TGCGCCAGCAGCCAAGGGAGAAATTCACCCCTCCACTTT. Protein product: CASSQGRNSPLHF.

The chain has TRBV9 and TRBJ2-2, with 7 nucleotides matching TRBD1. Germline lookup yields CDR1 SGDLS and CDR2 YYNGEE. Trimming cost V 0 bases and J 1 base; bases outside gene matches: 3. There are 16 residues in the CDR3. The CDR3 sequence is CASSVGPGGNTGELFF. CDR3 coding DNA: TGTGCCAGCAGCGTAGGTCCAGGGGGGAACACCGGGGAGCTGTTTTTT.

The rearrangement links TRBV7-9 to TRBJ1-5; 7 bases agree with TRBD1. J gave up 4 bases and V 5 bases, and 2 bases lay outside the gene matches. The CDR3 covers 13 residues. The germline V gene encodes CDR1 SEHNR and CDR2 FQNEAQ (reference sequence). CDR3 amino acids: CASSQQGNQPQHF. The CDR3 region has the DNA TGTGCCAGCAGCCAACAGGGGAATCAGCCCCAGCATTTT.

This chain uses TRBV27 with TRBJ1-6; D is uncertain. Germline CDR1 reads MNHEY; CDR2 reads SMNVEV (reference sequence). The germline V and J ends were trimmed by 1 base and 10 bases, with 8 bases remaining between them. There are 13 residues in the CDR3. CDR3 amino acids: CASSLYRGSPLHF. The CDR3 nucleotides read TGTGCCAGCAGTTTATACCGGGGATCACCCCTCCACTTT.